A single sample gave rise to the 28 T cell receptor beta chains below, sequenced in a study of blood T cell repertoires in COVID-19. Data came from immunoSEQ multiplex PCR; TCRdb stores just in-frame clones and leaves some out. The table shows some 240,000 clones, with more than 70% occurring only once. The specimen was peripheral blood. The receptors originated from a human donor in a cohort sampled during active COVID-19.

This chain connects TRBV28 to TRBJ1-3; D might be TRBD1 (6 bases). Trimming removed 5 bases from V and 0 bases from J, with 11 bases in between. The CDR3 extends over 15 amino acids. The germline CDR1 and CDR2 sequences are MDHEN and SYDVKM. CDR3 bases: TGTGCCAGCAGTATAATGGACAGCTCTGGAAACACCATATATTTT. Its translation is CASSIMDSSGNTIYF.

The chain carries TRBV29-1 and TRBJ2-6, with D perhaps matching TRBD1 (5 bases). The V end was cut by 6 bases, the J end by 2 bases, with 8 bases between. Germline CDR1 and CDR2: SQVTM and ANQGSEA. The CDR3 runs 13 residues. CDR3 sequence (DNA): TGCAGCGTCCGGACAACTGGGGCCAACGTCCTGACTTTC. The encoded protein is CSVRTTGANVLTF. Drawing the rest from reference TRBV29-1 and TRBJ2-6, the complete variable domain is SAVISQKPSRDICQRGTSLTIQCQVDSQVTMMFWYRQQPGQSLTLIATANQGSEATYESGFVIDKFPISRPNLTFSTLTVSNMSPEDSSIYLCSVRTTGANVLTFGAGSRLTVL.

This clone was detected once. The V call is TRBV7-2, the J call TRBJ2-5, with 8 bases identical to TRBD2. This CDR3 contains 14 residues. Germline loops: CDR1 SGHTA, CDR2 FQGNSA. V was pared by 1 base and J by 5 bases, with 3 bases of the junction left unmatched. The CDR3 here is CASSLGRGGETQYF. CDR3 coding DNA: TGTGCCAGCAGCTTAGGGCGCGGGGGGGAGACCCAGTACTTC.

J is TRBJ2-2 and V is TRBV27; a weak D match, TRBD2 (5 bases). Trimming removed 6 bases at V and 5 bases at J, with 16 bases between. The germline gives CDR1 MNHEY, CDR2 SMNVEV (reference sequence). The CDR3 is made up of 15 amino acids. This chain's CDR3 is CASSPDSPRTGELFF. DNA for the CDR3: TGTGCCAGCAGCCCGGACTCCCCGAGGACCGGGGAGCTGTTTTTT.

The chain combines TRBV2 with TRBJ2-5, with a weak D call TRBD2 (5 bases). The germline CDR1 and CDR2 sequences are SNHLY and FYNNEI. Trimming took 6 bases from V and 5 from J, leaving 10 bases between them. This CDR3 spans 12 amino acids. CDR3 loop: CASRGSSETQYF. CDR3 DNA: TGTGCCAGCAGAGGGAGCAGCGAGACCCAGTACTTC.

The V gene is TRBV19, the J gene TRBJ2-7, with a weak D call TRBD2 (5 bases). Germline values: CDR1 LNHDA, CDR2 SQIVND (reference sequence). This CDR3 is 16 amino acids long. V was shortened by 3 bases and J by 0 bases, with 15 bases between the two germline ends. As DNA, the CDR3 is TGTGCCAGTAGTATGGGAGAACAAGGGTCCTCCTACGAGCAGTACTTC. Its protein is CASSMGEQGSSYEQYF.

V and J are TRBV6-4 and TRBJ2-1; D unclear. This CDR3 comprises 13 residues. The ends were cut back, 3 bases at V and 8 bases at J, with 11 bases in the middle. Germline-derived CDR1 and CDR2 are MRHNA and SNTAGT. CDR3 amino acids: CASSENYLDEQFF. In nucleotides, the CDR3 is TGTGCCAGCAGTGAAAACTACCTCGATGAGCAGTTCTTC.

The chain joins TRBV7-9 to TRBJ1-5; a weak D match, TRBD1 (6 bases). Trimming took off 5 bases at V and 3 bases at J, with 17 bases between the two ends. The CDR3 runs 16 residues. Looked up from germline, CDR1 is SEHNR and CDR2 is FQNEAQ (reference sequence). CDR3 bases: TGTGCCAGCAGCCTCCGGGGCGGGGGCGACAATCAGCCCCAGCATTTT. Residues: CASSLRGGGDNQPQHF.

This clone was seen a single time. V gene TRBV5-1 combines with J gene TRBJ2-3; 9 nucleotides line up with TRBD1. Germline loops: CDR1 SGHRS, CDR2 YFSETQ. V was clipped by 5 bases and J by 5 bases; unmatched bases: 6. CDR3 size: 14 residues. DNA of the CDR3: TGCGCCAGCAGACAGGACAGGGGACAAGATACGCAGTATTTT. This translates into CASRQDRGQDTQYF.

V gene TRBV3-1 (or the pseudogene TRBV3-2) combines with J gene TRBJ2-7; D not certain. This CDR3 has 12 amino acids. Germline V gene data show CDR1 as LGHDT and CDR2 as YNNKEL (reference sequence). Trimming cost V 5 bases and J 4 bases, with 9 bases left between them. The CDR3 sequence: CASSFSRYEQYF. In nucleotides, the CDR3 is TGTGCCAGCAGCTTCTCGAGGTACGAGCAGTACTTC.

The V and J genes are TRBV7-2 and TRBJ2-4; 7 bases fit TRBD2. The CDR3 loop spans 13 amino acids. Trimming removed 3 bases from V and 5 bases from J; junction bases left unmatched: 1. Per germline, CDR1 SGHTA and CDR2 FQGNSA. The CDR3 loop is CASSFGGENIQYF. The DNA for the CDR3 is TGTGCCAGCAGCTTTGGGGGGGAAAACATTCAGTACTTC.

The chain employs TRBV5-6 and TRBJ2-3; 8 nucleotides align to TRBD2. In germline, CDR1 is SGHDT, CDR2 YYEEEE. V was pared by 0 bases and J by 6 bases, with 6 bases of the junction left unmatched. This CDR3 spans 15 amino acids. This chain's CDR3 is CASSLVRGAGDTQYF. Here the CDR3 DNA reads TGTGCCAGCAGCTTGGTGCGGGGGGCAGGGGATACGCAGTATTTT. The complete variable domain, with remaining parts taken from reference TRBV5-6 and TRBJ2-3, reads DAGVTQSPTHLIKTRGQQVTLRCSPKSGHDTVSWYQQALGQGPQFIFQYYEEEERQRGNFPDRFSGHQFPNYSSELNVNALLLGDSALYLCASSLVRGAGDTQYFGPGTRLTVL.

The J gene is TRBJ1-4, the V gene TRBV5-1; 10 positions agree with TRBD1. From germline, CDR1 is SGHRS and CDR2 YFSETQ. This CDR3 contains 19 residues. Trimming removed 0 bases from V and 0 bases from J; junction bases left unmatched: 8. The CDR3 nucleotides read TGCGCCAGCAGCTTGGGGGGACAGGGGCCCTTTGCAACTAATGAAAAACTGTTTTTT. Protein product: CASSLGGQGPFATNEKLFF.

J is TRBJ2-1 and V is TRBV11-2; weak D call: TRBD2 (5 bases). V was clipped by 0 bases and J by 10 bases, with 10 bases between them. The V gene's germline CDR1 is SGHAT and CDR2 FQNNGV. This CDR3 comprises 13 residues. Here the CDR3 DNA reads TGTGCCAGCAGCTTAGAAACACTAGGCGAGCAGTTCTTC. As protein: CASSLETLGEQFF.

This clone has a handful of counts. The chain combines TRBV5-1 with TRBJ1-1; TRBD1 agrees at 7 bases. The J segment lost 1 base and the V segment lost 4 bases, leaving 7 bases of the junction unmatched. Germline CDR1 is SGHRS and CDR2 is YFSETQ. The CDR3 sequence is 15 residues long. CDR3 DNA sequence: TGCGCCAGCAGCCCTTGGACAGGCTCGAACACTGAAGCTTTCTTT. Its translation is CASSPWTGSNTEAFF.

The rearrangement uses TRBV3-1 (or the pseudogene TRBV3-2) and TRBJ2-3; 8 bases fit TRBD2. V trimming: 5 bases; J trimming: 0 bases; junction bases outside the gene matches: 4. Looked up from germline, CDR1 is LGHDT and CDR2 is YNNKEL (reference sequence). This CDR3 is 15 amino acids long. The CDR3 spells CASSYLAGSTDTQYF. For the CDR3, the DNA is TGTGCCAGCAGCTATCTAGCGGGCAGCACAGATACGCAGTATTTT.

The chain couples TRBV6-6 to TRBJ2-7, with D uncertain. The germline V and J ends were trimmed by 2 bases and 1 base, with 6 bases remaining between them. The CDR3 is 13 residues long. The germline V gene encodes CDR1 MNHNY and CDR2 SVGAGI (reference sequence). CDR3 in amino acids: CASSYARSYEQYF. The CDR3 coding sequence is TGTGCCAGCAGTTACGCCAGGTCCTACGAGCAGTACTTC.

The rearrangement uses TRBV6-5 and TRBJ2-1, with a tentative D call TRBD2 (5 bases). From germline, CDR1 is MNHEY and CDR2 SVGAGI. Trimming left V 4 bases short and J 14 bases short, with 12 bases between. This CDR3 spans 11 amino acids. CDR3 in amino acids: CASSFRGREFF. DNA of the CDR3: TGTGCCAGCAGTTTTCGGGGTAGGGAGTTCTTC.

V is TRBV12-5 and J is TRBJ2-3; 7 bases line up with TRBD2. The ends lost 2 bases at V and 2 bases at J; junction bases unmatched: 7. The CDR3 is 16 residues long. Germline V gene data show CDR1 as LGHNT and CDR2 as FRNRAP. For the CDR3, the DNA is TGTGCTAGTGGTTTGAATTTAGCGGGTTTCACAGATACGCAGTATTTT. It translates to CASGLNLAGFTDTQYF.

The chain uses TRBV19 and TRBJ2-2, with D possibly matching TRBD1 (5 bases). The V and J ends lost 5 bases and 1 base respectively, with 23 bases between them. The CDR3 has 19 amino acids. In germline, CDR1 is LNHDA, CDR2 SQIVND (reference sequence). The CDR3 sequence is CASSRPHRLELENTGELFF. The CDR3 nucleotides are TGTGCCAGTAGTCGACCCCACAGGTTAGAGTTAGAGAACACCGGGGAGCTGTTTTTT. The complete variable domain, with remaining parts taken from reference TRBV19 and TRBJ2-2, reads DGGITQSPKYLFRKEGQNVTLSCEQNLNHDAMYWYRQDPGQGLRLIYYSQIVNDFQKGDIAEGYSVSREKKESFPLTVTSAQKNPTAFYLCASSRPHRLELENTGELFFGEGSRLTVL.

This chain joins TRBV19 and TRBJ1-1; D is perhaps TRBD1 (5 bases). From germline, CDR1 is LNHDA and CDR2 SQIVND (reference sequence). This CDR3 is built from 11 residues. V gave up 2 bases and J gave up 10 bases, with 8 bases separating them. The CDR3 bases are TGTGCCAGTAGTATAACAGGCGGAGCTTTCTTT. As protein: CASSITGGAFF.

The chain has TRBV7-9 and TRBJ1-2, with D perhaps matching TRBD1 (5 bases). Per the germline V gene, CDR1 is SEHNR and CDR2 is FQNEAQ (reference sequence). V dropped 5 bases and J dropped 0 bases, with 10 bases sitting between them. The CDR3 extends over 14 amino acids. The CDR3 DNA follows: TGTGCCAGCAGCATGGGGGGGTCTAACTATGGCTACACCTTC. It encodes CASSMGGSNYGYTF.

This rearrangement joins TRBV10-3 to TRBJ2-5; the match to TRBD1 covers 7 bases. This CDR3 has 15 residues. V lost 3 bases and J lost 7; bases outside the gene matches: 11. Germline V gene lookup returns CDR1 ENHRY and CDR2 SYGVKD. CDR3 nucleotide sequence: TGTGCCATCAGTGAAAGGGACAGACCTTTGGGGACCCAGTACTTC. Its protein is CAISERDRPLGTQYF.

The chain links TRBV29-1 to TRBJ2-3; a weak D match, TRBD2 (6 bases). V was trimmed by 5 bases and J by 1 base, leaving 10 bases between them. The CDR3 has 13 residues. Germline-derived CDR1 and CDR2 are SQVTM and ANQGSEA. In DNA, the CDR3 is TGCAGCGTTAAGTCGGGGGGCACAGATACGCAGTATTTT. Translated: CSVKSGGTDTQYF.

The chain employs TRBV2 and TRBJ1-2; 7 bases align to TRBD1. V lost 2 bases and J lost 8; bases outside the gene matches: 8. The CDR3 is 14 amino acids. Per germline, CDR1 SNHLY and CDR2 FYNNEI. CDR3 region: CASSEIGGAVGYTF. The CDR3 DNA sequence: TGTGCCAGCAGTGAAATAGGGGGCGCGGTGGGCTACACCTTC.

This clone was seen only a few times. This chain connects TRBV19 to TRBJ1-1; no definite D call. V was clipped by 7 bases and J by 2 bases, with 11 bases between them. The CDR3 loop spans 13 amino acids. Looked up from germline, CDR1 is LNHDA and CDR2 is SQIVND (reference sequence). The CDR3 is CASNMRFNTEAFF. CDR3 in DNA: TGTGCCAGTAATATGAGGTTTAACACTGAAGCTTTCTTT.

The gene calls are TRBV28 and TRBJ1-2, with D unclear. CDR3 length: 16 amino acids. Between the trimmed V and J ends, which lost 6 bases and 3 bases, there was a span of 20 bases. Germline CDR1 is MDHEN and CDR2 is SYDVKM. Here the CDR3 reads CASSLGSRGPHYGYTF. The CDR3 nucleotides read TGTGCCAGCAGCTTGGGGTCCCGAGGGCCCCACTATGGCTACACCTTC.

The rearrangement joins TRBV19 to TRBJ2-6; D is perhaps TRBD1 (5 bases). The CDR3 runs to 16 residues. The V and J ends lost 4 bases and 0 bases respectively, with 10 bases between them. Germline assignment: CDR1 LNHDA and CDR2 SQIVND (reference sequence). Here the CDR3 reads CASSSIRDSGANVLTF. The CDR3 DNA reads as TGTGCCAGTAGTAGTATCAGGGACTCTGGGGCCAACGTCCTGACTTTC.